This passage covers 11 T cell receptor beta chains from one sample sequenced in a study of blood T cell repertoires in COVID-19. The method was immunoSEQ multiplex PCR; TCRdb's version includes in-frame clones alone and lacks a portion of them. The data contain roughly 380,000 clones, 85% of them seen just once; the ten biggest clones take up approximately 3.7%. The sample was peripheral blood. The receptors here all came from a woman younger than 30 with acute or convalescent COVID-19.

The V gene is TRBV6-6, the J gene TRBJ1-2; 9 nucleotides agree with TRBD1. This CDR3 is 14 amino acids long. The junction had 8 bases not matched to a gene; V was cut back by 4 bases and J by 8 bases. Germline V lookup: CDR1 MNHNY, CDR2 SVGAGI (reference sequence). This CDR3 is CASSSPRQGGGYTF. The CDR3 DNA follows: TGTGCCAGCAGTTCCCCGAGACAGGGGGGGGGCTACACCTTC.

The V call is TRBV4-1, the J call TRBJ1-2; 8 bases map to TRBD1. The germline V gene encodes CDR1 MGHRA and CDR2 YSYEKL. Trimming at V came to 5 bases and at J to 6 bases, leaving 11 bases not matched to a gene. The CDR3 is 15 amino acids. In DNA, the CDR3 is TGCGCCAGCAGCGCGACAGGGGTATCTAGGGATGGCTACACCTTC. Its protein product is CASSATGVSRDGYTF.

The chain joins TRBV2 to TRBJ2-1; 10 bases match TRBD2. Germline V gives CDR1 SNHLY, CDR2 FYNNEI. With V trimmed by 1 base and J by 8 bases, 5 bases remained unmatched. The CDR3 runs 15 residues. The CDR3 protein is CASSEGLAGVHEQFF. The CDR3 DNA sequence: TGTGCCAGCAGTGAAGGTCTAGCGGGAGTCCATGAGCAGTTCTTC.

J is TRBJ1-5 and V is TRBV21-1. TRBV21-1 is listed as a pseudogene. This CDR3 has 16 amino acids. The CDR3 DNA reads TGTGCCAGCTACCATCCGGGGTTCGTAGGCAATCAGCCCCAGCATTTT. Residues: CASYHPGFVGNQPQHF.

V is TRBV19 and J is TRBJ2-7; 16 bases agree with TRBD2. Trimming at V came to 6 bases and at J to 2 bases, leaving 1 base not matched to a gene. The CDR3 is made up of 15 amino acids. The germline V gene encodes CDR1 LNHDA and CDR2 SQIVND (reference sequence). The CDR3 sequence: CASRGLAGGTYEQYF. The CDR3 DNA reads TGTGCCAGTAGGGGACTAGCGGGAGGGACCTACGAGCAGTACTTC. The full variable domain, its missing parts supplied by reference TRBV19 and TRBJ2-7, is DGGITQSPKYLFRKEGQNVTLSCEQNLNHDAMYWYRQDPGQGLRLIYYSQIVNDFQKGDIAEGYSVSREKKESFPLTVTSAQKNPTAFYLCASRGLAGGTYEQYFGPGTRLTVT.

This clone was seen a single time. The chain links TRBV29-1 to TRBJ2-2; D not resolved. Deletions cut 6 bases from V and 7 bases from J, with 12 bases between. Germline V lookup: CDR1 SQVTM, CDR2 ANQGSEA. The CDR3 loop spans 12 amino acids. The DNA of the CDR3 is TGCAGCGTGTCCCAATCGGGCGGGGAGCTGTTTTTT. Translating it yields CSVSQSGGELFF.

This clone was seen once. The rearrangement links TRBV4-1 to TRBJ2-7; D ambiguous. Trimming pared 4 bases from V and 2 bases from J, leaving 9 bases between. CDR3 length: 13 residues. Germline V gives CDR1 MGHRA, CDR2 YSYEKL. Written as DNA, the CDR3 is TGCGCCAGCAGCCTCCCTCTAGCCTACGAGCAGTACTTC. Protein sequence: CASSLPLAYEQYF.

The rearrangement joins TRBV28 to TRBJ2-7; 7 nucleotides agree with TRBD1. Germline values: CDR1 MDHEN, CDR2 SYDVKM. This CDR3 has 14 amino acids. The J segment lost 3 bases and the V segment lost 6 bases, leaving 8 bases of the junction unmatched. This CDR3 reads CASREAGTDYEQYF. The CDR3 DNA reads as TGTGCCAGCAGAGAAGCCGGGACAGACTACGAGCAGTACTTC.

This clone was seen a single time. The chain combines TRBV4-1 with TRBJ2-2; 8 positions agree with TRBD2. J gave up 6 bases and V 2 bases, and 5 bases lay outside the gene matches. CDR1 is MGHRA and CDR2 is YSYEKL in the germline V gene. The CDR3 runs 15 residues. The CDR3 protein is CASSQLRGASGELFF. CDR3 coding DNA: TGCGCCAGCAGCCAATTGCGGGGGGCCTCCGGGGAGCTGTTTTTT.

The rearrangement joins TRBV27 to TRBJ2-2; 9 positions match TRBD1. The CDR3 is made up of 14 amino acids. Trimming removed 5 bases from V and 3 bases from J; junction bases left unmatched: 1. The germline gives CDR1 MNHEY, CDR2 SMNVEV (reference sequence). CDR3 DNA: TGTGCCAGCAGTCACAGGGGGCACACCGGGGAGCTGTTTTTT. Protein sequence: CASSHRGHTGELFF.

The chain carries TRBV28 and TRBJ1-4, with D hard to call. Germline V gives CDR1 MDHEN, CDR2 SYDVKM. The CDR3 runs to 14 residues. With 2 bases removed from V and 7 bases from J, the gap between germline ends came to 11 bases. CDR3 sequence reads: CASSLGQWAEKLFF. CDR3 coding DNA: TGTGCCAGCAGTTTAGGGCAGTGGGCTGAAAAACTGTTTTTT.